Reported below is one T cell receptor (beta chain). As processed by the authors: Quantification of nucleated cells was approximated via reference gene primer amplification. The table came from immunoSEQ multiplex PCR; TCRdb's copy has only in-frame clones and leaves some out. That table supplies the V and J calls and clone size; D and trimming were determined from the DNA. Among about 200,000 clones listed, approximately 90% were seen once. The data belong to a study of blood T cell repertoires in COVID-19. At the level of the study: Italy, Spain and the United States were the sources of the convalescent and acute COVID-19 samples. T cells, B-cell-depleted T cells, or PBMCs provided the cDNA or gDNA that served as material.

Germline V gene sequence: CDR1 GTSNPN, CDR2 SVGIG (reference sequence). The CDR3 runs to 17 residues. Trimming shortened V by 3 bases and J by 5 bases, and 26 bases separated the two germline ends. Enrolment of Seattle patients took place during active infection, and they were followed longitudinally. This sequence joins TRBV30 and TRBJ2-7; possible D gene TRBD2, 5 bases. Material for sequencing was peripheral blood. This clonotype originated in a man aged 45-65 years with COVID-19, enrolled during active disease. CDR3 residues: CAWSLRSVGLHKDEQYF. As DNA, the CDR3 is TGTGCCTGGAGCCTTCGATCGGTCGGACTCCATAAGGACGAGCAGTACTTC.